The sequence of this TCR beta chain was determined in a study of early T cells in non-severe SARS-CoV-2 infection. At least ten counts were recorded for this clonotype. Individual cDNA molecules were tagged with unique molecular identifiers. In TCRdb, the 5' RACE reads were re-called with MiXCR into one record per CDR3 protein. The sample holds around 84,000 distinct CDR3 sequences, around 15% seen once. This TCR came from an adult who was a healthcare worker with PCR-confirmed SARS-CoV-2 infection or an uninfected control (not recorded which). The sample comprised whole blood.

In nucleotides, the CDR3 is TGTGCCAGCAGTTTGGTGGGGGCATCTAATGAAAAACTGTTTTTT. Translating it yields CASSLVGASNEKLFF. The chain combines TRBV12-3 or TRBV12-4 with TRBJ1-4, with a possible D match to TRBD1 (6 bases). V lost 3 bases and J lost 3, with 11 bases in between. This CDR3 has 15 amino acids.